These T cell receptor beta chains were read from a single sample in a study of cytotoxic CD8 clonotypes in ibrutinib-treated CLL. Clones were read by immunoSEQ multiplex PCR, and TCRdb kept only the in-frame ones, dropping some. This sample carries approximately 84,000 clones, approximately 86% of them seen once, and the ten largest clones take roughly 5%. The sequenced sample was PBMCs, obtained before ibrutinib treatment. The receptors come from a human donor with chronic lymphocytic leukemia. Each CDR3 is given with its conserved first and last residue.

>TRBV5-1|TRBJ2-1
CASSGTGTFESDEQFF
>TRBV4-1|TRBJ1-2
CASSQEGRTYYGYTF
>TRBV20-1|TRBJ1-2
CSASRGVHTF
>TRBV19|TRBJ1-3
CASSIIASSGNTIYF
>TRBV27|TRBJ1-5
CASSLVKGDGQPQHF
>TRBV9|TRBJ2-1
CASSVELAGGGNEQFF
>TRBV6-5|TRBJ1-2
CASSYSKGFDYGYTF
>TRBV28|TRBJ2-3
CASSYGSTDTQYF
>TRBV6-1|TRBJ1-4
CASSPSGGPGKLFF
>TRBV18|TRBJ1-4
CASSPLPIRDGEKLFF
>TRBV9|TRBJ1-5
CASGFGNQPQHF
>TRBV7-3|TRBJ2-7
CASSLRPGPPPYEQYF
>TRBV5-1|TRBJ2-4
CASSPEQGGSRYF
>TRBV19|TRBJ2-6
CASIQTSGANVLTF
>TRBV7-3|TRBJ2-1
CASSSTGPGGNEQFF
>TRBV27|TRBJ1-2
CASSVQSDRDMYYGYTF
>TRBV19|TRBJ1-3
CASGRTPGNTIYF
>TRBV5-4|TRBJ2-7
CASSSPLSPEQYF
>TRBV4-1|TRBJ1-1
CASSQDSWLTEAFF
>TRBV2|TRBJ1-4
CASSFSGGGGEKLFF
>TRBV7-9|TRBJ1-1
CASSLYQGSYTEAFF
>TRBV4-3|TRBJ2-5
CASSQGDTYQETQYF
>TRBV7-2|TRBJ2-3
CASSPGAPVLTDTQYF
>TRBV28|TRBJ1-1
CASKVGTGRFFEAFF
>TRBV7-9|TRBJ2-5
CASSPSQETQYF
>TRBV7-2|TRBJ1-2
CASSLGTGPFYGYTF
>TRBV11-2|TRBJ2-6
CASSLVGGSGANVLTF
>TRBV6-6|TRBJ1-5
CASSLNEGQPQHF
>TRBV4-1|TRBJ1-3
CASSQQQQGSGNTIYF
>TRBV7-9|TRBJ2-7
CASTLAGTVEQYF
>TRBV9|TRBJ2-2
CASSVASGQGVTGELFF
>TRBV7-8|TRBJ1-1
CASSFQGRNTEAFF
>TRBV2|TRBJ2-7
CASRPRFITENYEQYF
>TRBV5-1|TRBJ2-1
CASSLNSWSRNEQFF
>TRBV18|TRBJ2-5
CASKKQETQYF
>TRBV6-5|TRBJ1-1
CASSPYRGGAFF
>TRBV5-4|TRBJ2-3
CASSAGLAGADTQYF
>TRBV27|TRBJ2-5
CASSPDPIQGQYF
>TRBV7-2|TRBJ1-1
CASSRARDFFVMNTEAFF
>TRBV21-1|TRBJ2-3
CASSKGPPGGTDTQYF
>TRBV7-2|TRBJ2-6
CASKRPQGSSGANVLTF
>TRBV29-1|TRBJ2-1
CSVAATSVTYNEQFF
>TRBV19|TRBJ1-1
CATQPGAGRGTEAFF
>TRBV5-1|TRBJ2-2
CASSALTSGVTGELFF
>TRBV7-9|TRBJ1-3
CASSLGGRGSGNTIYF
>TRBV30|TRBJ2-5
CAWSVGQETQYF